The 20 T cell receptor beta chains presented below share a single source sample, sequenced in a study of T cells after yellow fever vaccination. TCRdb reprocessed the 5' RACE reads with MiXCR, giving one entry per CDR3 protein. Here the sample spans some 550,000 distinct CDR3 sequences, 15% to 20% being singletons. The source material was PBMCs, sampled 15 days after the yellow fever booster vaccination. The receptors stem from a man aged 25-40 years who received the YFV17D yellow fever vaccine.

This clonotype was counted between two and nine times. The V call is TRBV7-2, the J call TRBJ2-7; D not resolved. Germline CDR1 reads SGHTA; CDR2 reads FQGNSA. CDR3 length: 15 residues. V lost 5 bases, J lost 4 bases, and 18 bases lay in between. CDR3 DNA: TGTGCCAGCAGCACGAGGTCCAACCCTCCTTACGAGCAGTACTTC. The encoded protein is CASSTRSNPPYEQYF.

In this sample, this clonotype turned up a few times. V usage is TRBV7-9 and J usage is TRBJ2-5, with a tentative D call TRBD2 (6 bases). Trimming took 2 bases from V and 5 from J, leaving 9 bases between them. This CDR3 comprises 13 residues. CDR1 is SEHNR and CDR2 is FQNEAQ in the germline V gene (reference sequence). The CDR3 DNA follows: TGTGCCAGCAGCTTATGGGGAGGCGAGACCCAGTACTTC. Its translation: CASSLWGGETQYF.

This chain links TRBV3-1 with TRBJ2-7, with D possibly matching TRBD2 (6 bases). The CDR3 is 15 amino acids. Trimming removed 1 base at V and 0 bases at J, with 10 bases between. CDR1 LGHDT and CDR2 YNNKEL come from the germline V gene (reference sequence). As DNA, the CDR3 is TGTGCCAGCAGCCAAGCGGGAGACCGCTCCTACGAGCAGTACTTC. Residues: CASSQAGDRSYEQYF.

The J gene is TRBJ2-7, the V gene TRBV5-5, with TRBD1 matching 7 bases. The CDR3 is made up of 16 amino acids. V dropped 4 bases and J dropped 0; count of bases not matched to a gene: 10. Germline loops: CDR1 SGHKS, CDR2 YYEKEE (reference sequence). CDR3 nucleotides: TGTGCCAGCAGCATCTCGATAGACAGGGACTCCTACGAGCAGTACTTC. It specifies CASSISIDRDSYEQYF.

The chain links TRBV28 to TRBJ2-1; 8 bases map to TRBD1. Germline V gene lookup returns CDR1 MDHEN and CDR2 SYDVKM. The CDR3 sequence is 14 residues long. The V and J ends lost 6 bases and 2 bases, in that order; junction bases with no gene match: 3. The CDR3 protein is CASSSQGAYNEQFF. The CDR3 region has the DNA TGTGCCAGCAGCTCACAGGGGGCCTACAATGAGCAGTTCTTC.

V is TRBV7-9 and J is TRBJ2-1; a weak D match, TRBD1 (5 bases). The CDR3 sequence is 14 residues long. CDR1 and CDR2 from the germline V gene are SEHNR and FQNEAQ (reference sequence). V shed 7 bases and J shed 5 bases, with 15 bases lying between them. In nucleotides, the CDR3 is TGTGCCAGCACCAAGAACGGACAAAACAATGAGCAGTTCTTC. It codes for CASTKNGQNNEQFF.

This clonotype was observed a handful of times. The genes are TRBV28 and TRBJ2-4; possible D gene TRBD2, 6 bases. Deletions cut 4 bases from V and 0 bases from J, with 16 bases between. The CDR3 loop spans 17 amino acids. Germline loops: CDR1 MDHEN, CDR2 SYDVKM. The CDR3 loop reads CASSSVFRGLAKNIQYF. CDR3 DNA: TGTGCCAGCAGTTCCGTTTTTAGGGGACTAGCCAAAAACATTCAGTACTTC.

This clonotype came up a few times. The genes are TRBV5-1 and TRBJ2-1, with D possibly matching TRBD2 (6 bases). Germline lookup yields CDR1 SGHRS and CDR2 YFSETQ. This CDR3 is 19 amino acids long. V lost 4 bases to trimming and J lost 11 bases, with 34 bases between them. DNA for the CDR3: TGCGCCAGCAGCCTTGGAGGGAGCCATAAGGCCCAAGAGGGGAATCAGCAGTTCTTC. This encodes CASSLGGSHKAQEGNQQFF.

This clonotype was counted between two and nine times. The genes are TRBV7-9 and TRBJ1-6, with 7 bases matching TRBD1. The CDR3 is 14 amino acids. Looked up from germline, CDR1 is SEHNR and CDR2 is FQNEAQ (reference sequence). V lost 3 bases and J lost 10; bases outside the gene matches: 6. As DNA, the CDR3 is TGTGCCAGCAGCTTGGGACAGTTGGGATCACCCCTCCACTTT. Its protein is CASSLGQLGSPLHF.

This clonotype came up a few times. The rearrangement uses TRBV7-8 and TRBJ2-7; D could derive from TRBD1 or TRBD2 (5 bases each). Trimming removed 1 base from V and 3 bases from J, with 13 bases in between. The CDR3 consists of 15 residues. CDR1 and CDR2 from the germline V gene are SGHVS and FQNEAQ. The CDR3 nucleotides read TGTGCCAGCAGCTTAGTAGGGACGACTGGCTACGAGCAGTACTTC. This encodes CASSLVGTTGYEQYF.

This clonotype was observed a few times. This chain uses TRBV5-1 with TRBJ2-3, with a weak D call TRBD1 (5 bases). The V end was cut by 4 bases, the J end by 2 bases, with 11 bases between. CDR1 is SGHRS and CDR2 is YFSETQ in the germline V gene. The CDR3 contains 14 residues. The CDR3 here is CASSVGHITDTQYF. In DNA form, the CDR3 reads TGCGCCAGCAGCGTCGGACACATCACAGATACGCAGTATTTT.

This clonotype has more than one count but fewer than ten. The rearrangement joins TRBV20-1 to TRBJ2-7, with D unresolved. The length of the CDR3 is 14 residues. Looked up from germline, CDR1 is DFQATT and CDR2 is SNEGSKA (reference sequence). Trimming removed 6 bases at V and 5 bases at J, with 20 bases between. The CDR3 bases are TGCAGTGCCCCCGTTAGAATAGGTTCCGACGAGCAGTACTTC. Translation gives CSAPVRIGSDEQYF.

This clonotype was seen once. V is TRBV20-1 and J is TRBJ2-7; 9 bases are a match to TRBD1. Germline V gene sequence: CDR1 DFQATT, CDR2 SNEGSKA (reference sequence). The V and J ends lost 6 bases and 3 bases, in that order; junction bases with no gene match: 9. This CDR3 is built from 14 residues. CDR3 DNA sequence: TGCAGTGCAACCGACAGGGGGGGGCTCTACGAGCAGTACTTC. Residues: CSATDRGGLYEQYF.

Only a few counts were recorded for this clonotype. The CDR3: CSVEYGSYEQYF. In nucleotides, the CDR3 is TGCAGCGTTGAATACGGGAGCTACGAGCAGTACTTC. The chain recombines TRBV29-1 with TRBJ2-7, with D tentatively TRBD2 (6 bases). Trimming removed 2 bases from V and 3 bases from J, with 8 bases in between. This CDR3 has 12 residues. Germline-derived CDR1 and CDR2 are SQVTM and ANQGSEA.

This clonotype was observed at least ten times. V gene TRBV7-3 combines with J gene TRBJ2-1; 7 nucleotides align to TRBD2. The CDR3 contains 16 residues. With V trimmed by 1 base and J by 6 bases, 9 bases remained unmatched. In germline, CDR1 is SGHTA, CDR2 FQGTGA. CDR3: CASSLNRAGAPNEQFF. As DNA, the CDR3 is TGTGCCAGCAGCTTAAATCGGGCGGGAGCCCCCAATGAGCAGTTCTTC. The full variable domain, in which reference TRBV7-3 and TRBJ2-1 provide the parts outside the CDR3, is GAGVSQTPSNKVTEKGKYVELRCDPISGHTALYWYRQSLGQGPEFLIYFQGTGAADDSGLPNDRFFAVRPEGSVSTLKIQRTERGDSAVYLCASSLNRAGAPNEQFFGPGTRLTVL.

The sample holds a few counts of this clonotype. The gene calls are TRBV12-3 or TRBV12-4 and TRBJ2-5; no clear D. This CDR3 region has 15 residues. V shed 6 bases and J shed 1 base, with 15 bases lying between them. Here the CDR3 DNA reads TGTGCCAGCAGGAGAGAAATGCTAGGCCAAGAGACCCAGTACTTC. It specifies CASRREMLGQETQYF.

In this sample, this clonotype turned up a few times. The CDR3 loop is CSARAGATAYNEQFF. Written as DNA, the CDR3 is TGCAGTGCTAGAGCTGGAGCGACCGCCTACAATGAGCAGTTCTTC. V is TRBV20-1 and J is TRBJ2-1; unclear D gene. CDR3 size: 15 residues. Germline values: CDR1 DFQATT, CDR2 SNEGSKA (reference sequence). V was trimmed by 1 base and J by 2 bases, leaving 12 bases between them.

This clonotype was found a few times. This chain links TRBV11-2 with TRBJ2-4; TRBD1 agrees at 8 bases. V was pared by 7 bases and J by 4 bases, with 6 bases of the junction left unmatched. Germline assignment: CDR1 SGHAT and CDR2 FQNNGV. This CDR3 is built from 14 residues. The chain's CDR3 is CASTPGQGKNIQYF. As DNA, the CDR3 is TGTGCCAGCACCCCCGGACAGGGTAAAAACATTCAGTACTTC.

This clonotype occurred a few times. The chain has TRBV29-1 and TRBJ2-5; D is perhaps TRBD2 (6 bases). The CDR3 totals 12 residues. The V gene's germline CDR1 is SQVTM and CDR2 ANQGSEA. V lost 3 bases to trimming and J lost 5 bases, with 10 bases between them. CDR3 nucleotides: TGCAGCGTTGACGGCGGGGCCGAGACCCAGTACTTC. It is translated as CSVDGGAETQYF. Based on the CDR3 plus reference TRBV29-1 and TRBJ2-5, the full variable domain is SAVISQKPSRDICQRGTSLTIQCQVDSQVTMMFWYRQQPGQSLTLIATANQGSEATYESGFVIDKFPISRPNLTFSTLTVSNMSPEDSSIYLCSVDGGAETQYFGPGTRLLVL.

The chain carries TRBV5-1 and TRBJ2-5, with D perhaps given as TRBD1 or TRBD2 (5 bases each). The V gene's germline CDR1 is SGHRS and CDR2 YFSETQ. The CDR3 is 14 amino acids. Trimming removed 2 bases from V and 5 bases from J, with 13 bases in between. The CDR3 here is CASSLEGIGETQYF. The CDR3 nucleotides are TGCGCCAGCAGCTTAGAGGGGATCGGGGAGACCCAGTACTTC.